The 12 T cell receptor beta chains reported below all come from one sample, sequenced in a study of cytomegalovirus exposure and HLA in healthy donors. In the PCR, 60 Vbeta and 13 Jbeta primers were used. Sequencing was performed with immunoSEQ multiplex PCR; in TCRdb, only in-frame clones are kept and a portion is missing. The repertoire consists of about 200,000 clones, with approximately 70% occurring once and the leading ten covering about 2.8%. Sample: PBMCs. These receptors all come from a man aged 35 to 55 in good health and CMV-seropositive.

The rearrangement links TRBV4-3 to TRBJ2-3; tentative D call: TRBD2 (5 bases). V lost 4 bases and J lost 1, with 12 bases in between. The CDR3 covers 15 residues. Germline CDR1 LGHNA, CDR2 YSLEER. In DNA, the CDR3 is TGCGCCAGCAGCCTTGGACTTGCCGGCACAGATACGCAGTATTTT. Translating gives CASSLGLAGTDTQYF.

This chain links TRBV29-1 with TRBJ2-7; 8 bases agree with TRBD2. The CDR3 is 15 residues long. Per the germline V gene, CDR1 is SQVTM and CDR2 is ANQGSEA. V shed 1 base and J 0 bases; nucleotides not matched to a gene: 5. The CDR3 loop is CSVEGGSGSSYEQYF. Here the CDR3 DNA reads TGCAGCGTTGAAGGGGGGAGCGGGAGCTCCTACGAGCAGTACTTC.

This clone showed up just once. J is TRBJ2-3 and V is TRBV11-2; D is uncertain. The CDR3 totals 13 residues. Per the germline V gene, CDR1 is SGHAT and CDR2 is FQNNGV. V was pared by 2 bases and J by 6 bases, with 9 bases between. CDR3 nucleotides: TGTGCCAGCAGCTTAATCCGCGGCGATACGCAGTATTTT. As protein: CASSLIRGDTQYF.

This chain's CDR3 is CASSLAGTSGRYNEQFF. The CDR3 nucleotides read TGTGCCAGCAGCTTGGCAGGGACTAGCGGTCGCTACAATGAGCAGTTCTTC. The V call is TRBV7-2, the J call TRBJ2-1; 11 nucleotides line up with TRBD2. The CDR3 runs 17 residues. From germline, CDR1 is SGHTA and CDR2 FQGNSA. The V and J ends lost 3 bases and 3 bases, in that order; junction bases with no gene match: 7.

The chain recombines TRBV27 with TRBJ2-7; weak D call: TRBD2 (5 bases). The V and J ends lost 5 bases and 7 bases respectively, with 15 bases between them. Germline V lookup: CDR1 MNHEY, CDR2 SMNVEV (reference sequence). The CDR3 runs to 13 residues. CDR3 sequence reads: CASSLRGFREQYF. The CDR3 DNA reads as TGTGCCAGCAGTCTCCGGGGATTTAGGGAGCAGTACTTC.

The chain couples TRBV4-1 to TRBJ2-1, with 9 bases fitting TRBD2. After removal of 6 bases from V and 4 bases from J, the junction contained 10 bases not matched to a gene. CDR1 MGHRA and CDR2 YSYEKL come from the germline V gene. The CDR3 loop spans 16 amino acids. The CDR3 loop reads CASSSEPAGGYNEQFF. CDR3 in DNA: TGCGCCAGCAGTTCGGAGCCAGCGGGGGGATACAATGAGCAGTTCTTC.

J is TRBJ1-1 and V is TRBV7-3; perhaps TRBD1 as D (5 bases). Trimming cost V 2 bases and J 2 bases, with 9 bases left between them. The V gene's germline CDR1 is SGHTA and CDR2 FQGTGA. The CDR3 totals 14 residues. The CDR3 here is CASSLAGGNTEAFF. CDR3 DNA sequence: TGTGCCAGCAGCTTAGCGGGGGGAAACACTGAAGCTTTCTTT.

The genes are TRBV7-9 and TRBJ2-1, with 11 bases lining up with TRBD1. The junction had 8 bases not matched to a gene; V was cut back by 5 bases and J by 2 bases. The germline V gene encodes CDR1 SEHNR and CDR2 FQNEAQ (reference sequence). The length of the CDR3 is 17 residues. The CDR3 DNA sequence: TGTGCCAGCAGCCCGCGGGAGGGACAGGGGGCCTACAATGAGCAGTTCTTC. It is translated as CASSPREGQGAYNEQFF.

The chain uses TRBV10-3 and TRBJ2-1; 8 nucleotides align to TRBD1. V was clipped by 5 bases and J by 8 bases; unmatched bases: 5. The CDR3 spans 13 residues. The germline V gene encodes CDR1 ENHRY and CDR2 SYGVKD. Here the CDR3 DNA reads TGTGCCATCAGTTCGACAGGGGCGGATGAGCAGTTCTTC. Translating it yields CAISSTGADEQFF.

V usage is TRBV18 and J usage is TRBJ2-3; D uncertain. The V gene's germline CDR1 is KGHSH and CDR2 LQKENI. CDR3 size: 13 residues. Trimming took off 4 bases at V and 0 bases at J, with 5 bases between the two ends. The CDR3 region is CASSLGSTDTQYF. The DNA of the CDR3 is TGTGCCAGCTCACTCGGGAGCACAGATACGCAGTATTTT.

The chain combines TRBV28 with TRBJ2-2, with 7 bases matching TRBD2. Looked up from germline, CDR1 is MDHEN and CDR2 is SYDVKM. V was pared by 7 bases and J by 6 bases, with 17 bases of the junction left unmatched. This CDR3 region has 17 residues. CDR3 sequence reads: CASKAKGTGGLSGELFF. CDR3 in DNA: TGTGCCAGCAAGGCGAAGGGGACGGGGGGTTTGTCCGGGGAGCTGTTTTTT.

This rearrangement joins TRBV27 to TRBJ1-1; 7 nucleotides agree with TRBD1. CDR3 length: 14 residues. V was pared by 8 bases and J by 4 bases, with 10 bases of the junction left unmatched. The V gene's germline CDR1 is MNHEY and CDR2 SMNVEV (reference sequence). CDR3 nucleotides: TGTGCCAGCTTCTCGAGGGGGCGCGTCACTGAAGCTTTCTTT. Translating it yields CASFSRGRVTEAFF.